The 8 T cell receptor beta chains in this list originate from one sample, sequenced in a study of regulatory T cells in long-lasting Graves disease. With iRepertoire HTBI primers and Arm-PCR of CDR3 regions, TCR beta libraries were built. From the multiplex PCR reads, TCRdb called clonotypes with MiXCR, one entry per CDR3 protein. The sample lists about 370,000 distinct CDR3 sequences; less than 20% were seen once. Time point specified: newly diagnosed GD, antithyroid drugs for less than 3 months. PBMC RNA was the source of the TCR library. The sample consisted of peripheral blood mononuclear cells (PBMCs), taken at new diagnosis, from a patient treated with antithyroid drugs. These receptors all stem from a female donor with Graves disease.

On this clonotype itself: A much more abundant neighbour one base away suggests this may be a read error. The CDR3 spells CASGSPGVVNQPQHF. The CDR3 DNA reads TGTGCCAGCGGTTCCCCCGGCGTGGTTAATCAGCCCCAGCATTTT. The chain uses TRBV6-2 or TRBV6-3 and TRBJ1-5; D unresolved. Between the trimmed V and J ends, which lost 8 bases and 4 bases, there was a span of 18 bases. CDR1 is MNHEY and CDR2 is SVGEGT in the germline V gene. The CDR3 is 15 residues long.

This clonotype was detected ten times or more. The gene calls are TRBV29-1 and TRBJ2-7; D is perhaps TRBD2 (7 bases). Looked up from germline, CDR1 is SQVTM and CDR2 is ANQGSEA. The CDR3 covers 12 residues. The V end lost 6 bases, the J end lost 3 bases, and 12 bases lay between the germline ends. CDR3 residues: CSVGEGGYEQYF. The CDR3 region has the DNA TGCAGCGTGGGGGAGGGGGGCTACGAGCAGTACTTC.

This clonotype was detected a few times. The V and J genes are TRBV7-2 and TRBJ2-3; tentative D call: TRBD2 (6 bases). Germline loops: CDR1 SGHTA, CDR2 FQGNSA. V lost 2 bases, J lost 5 bases, and 20 bases lay in between. The length of the CDR3 is 17 residues. The chain's CDR3 is CASSLRERSVIQDTQYF. The CDR3 DNA sequence: TGTGCCAGCAGCTTACGGGAGCGCTCCGTCATTCAAGATACGCAGTATTTT.

This clonotype has just a few counts. The V and J genes are TRBV4-1 and TRBJ2-7; D gene unclear. Germline CDR1 and CDR2: MGHRA and YSYEKL. V was clipped by 0 bases and J by 0 bases, with 18 bases between them. CDR3 size: 18 residues. The CDR3 reads CASSQDLLGNKDSYEQYF. The CDR3 coding sequence is TGCGCCAGCAGCCAAGATTTGTTGGGAAACAAAGACTCCTACGAGCAGTACTTC.

Only a few counts were recorded for this clonotype. The genes are TRBV7-9 and TRBJ1-4, with a tentative D call TRBD1 (6 bases). The CDR3 has 14 amino acids. Germline CDR1 and CDR2: SEHNR and FQNEAQ (reference sequence). V was cut by 0 bases and J by 10 bases, with 12 bases left in between. The CDR3 sequence is CASSLASGERKLFF. CDR3 in DNA: TGTGCCAGCAGCTTAGCCTCAGGGGAAAGAAAACTGTTTTTT.

There are a few counts of this clonotype. The rearrangement joins TRBV12-3 or TRBV12-4 to TRBJ2-4; 12 bases agree with TRBD2. The V segment lost 6 bases and the J segment 1 base; nucleotides outside the gene matches: 22. This CDR3 comprises 22 residues. The chain's CDR3 is CASSQEPSSPSGGARAKNIQYF. The CDR3 nucleotides are TGTGCCAGCAGCCAAGAACCCTCCTCCCCTAGCGGGGGGGCCAGGGCCAAAAACATTCAGTACTTC.

This clonotype has more than one count but fewer than ten. The rearrangement links TRBV28 to TRBJ1-2; the D is unclear. Germline V CDR1 and CDR2: MDHEN, SYDVKM. Trimming left V 8 bases short and J 0 bases short, with 7 bases between. This CDR3 comprises 12 residues. DNA for the CDR3: TGTGCCAGCTTTAGCTCTAACTATGGCTACACCTTC. It encodes CASFSSNYGYTF.

This clonotype has at least ten counts. The chain links TRBV11-2 to TRBJ2-1; D gene unclear. This CDR3 spans 13 amino acids. V shed 1 base and J shed 6 bases, with 7 bases lying between them. Germline V CDR1 and CDR2: SGHAT, FQNNGV. The CDR3 coding sequence is TGTGCCAGCAGCTTAGTTGGCTTCAATGAGCAGTTCTTC. This gives the protein CASSLVGFNEQFF.